A single sample gave rise to the 18 T cell receptor beta chains below, sequenced in a study of T cells in Graves' hyperthyroidism and ophthalmopathy (dated by TCRdb to between 2018 and 2021). Receptor amplification or capture employed multiplex PCR. For sequencing, an Illumina HiSeq 2000 was employed. The TCR beta CDR3 regions were amplified from the RNA transcripts. For the first round of RT-PCR on the TCR CDR3, the HTBI primer set was used together with the Qiagen OneStep RT-PCR kit. TCRdb reanalyzed the raw reads on its own, using fastp at Q25 for trimming and MiXCR for clone calling, and kept in-frame beta chains. Each CDR3 protein gets just one entry, which takes the most common genes and DNA from the rows behind it. Within this sample are 300,000 to 350,000 distinct CDR3 sequences, with roughly 20% of them counted one time only. Under 55% of the sample lies in the top ten. The sample consisted of blood. The receptor source for this set is a woman aged 50 to 60 with Graves' hyperthyroidism.

The chain combines TRBV12-3 or TRBV12-4 with TRBJ1-3, with D uncertain. The CDR3 totals 14 residues. Trimming pared 7 bases from V and 0 bases from J, leaving 10 bases between. CDR3: CASKGSRSGNTIYF. The DNA for the CDR3 is TGTGCCAGCAAGGGCAGCCGCTCTGGAAACACCATATATTTT.

This clonotype was counted many times. The CDR3 nucleotides are TGTGCCAGCAGCGCCCGGGGGCCCAATCAGCCCCAGCATTTT. Amino acid sequence: CASSARGPNQPQHF. The chain is built from TRBV13 and TRBJ1-5; maybe TRBD1 (6 bases). CDR1 and CDR2 (germline): PRHDT, FYEKMQ (reference sequence). CDR3 length equals 14 residues. V shed 5 bases and J shed 3 bases, with 11 bases lying between them.

This clonotype was counted many times. The chain is built from TRBV7-2 and TRBJ1-1; the match to TRBD1 covers 8 bases. Germline values: CDR1 SGHTA, CDR2 FQGNSA. The CDR3 has 14 residues. J was trimmed by 4 bases and V by 5 bases; bases with no gene match: 6. Here the CDR3 reads CASSGQGGSTEAFF. CDR3 coding DNA: TGTGCCAGCAGCGGACAGGGAGGTAGCACTGAAGCTTTCTTT. The whole variable domain, filled in from reference TRBV7-2 and TRBJ1-1, reads GAGVSQSPSNKVTEKGKDVELRCDPISGHTALYWYRQSLGQGLEFLIYFQGNSAPDKSGLPSDRFSAERTGGSVSTLTIQRTQQEDSAVYLCASSGQGGSTEAFFGQGTRLTVV.

This clonotype occurred many times. The J gene is TRBJ1-3, the V gene TRBV12-3 or TRBV12-4; tentatively, D is TRBD1 (5 bases). CDR3 size: 16 residues. Trimming removed 7 bases from V and 0 bases from J, with 16 bases in between. Here the CDR3 DNA reads TGTGCCAGCACCAACGGGGCCGCTTTCTCTGGAAACACCATATATTTT. This codes for CASTNGAAFSGNTIYF.

The table lists this clonotype with a few counts. This chain links TRBV30 with TRBJ2-7; no clear D. The CDR3 is 12 residues long. V lost 0 bases and J 5 bases, leaving 8 bases between the germline ends. Germline values: CDR1 GTSNPN, CDR2 SVGIG (reference sequence). CDR3 protein: CAWSVNRDEQYF. The CDR3 DNA follows: TGTGCCTGGAGTGTAAATAGGGACGAGCAGTACTTC.

This clonotype was seen many times. The chain carries TRBV27 and TRBJ2-1; perhaps TRBD2 as D (7 bases). The CDR3 totals 15 residues. The germline V and J ends were trimmed by 2 bases and 2 bases, with 10 bases remaining between them. Germline V gene data show CDR1 as MNHEY and CDR2 as SMNVEV (reference sequence). CDR3 sequence: CASSLPGGTYNEQFF. CDR3 nucleotide sequence: TGTGCCAGCAGTTTACCGGGGGGCACCTACAATGAGCAGTTCTTC.

The genes are TRBV2 and TRBJ2-7; 8 bases line up with TRBD1. The CDR3 consists of 15 residues. Germline V gives CDR1 SNHLY, CDR2 FYNNEI. The junction had 9 bases not matched to a gene; V was cut back by 6 bases and J by 2 bases. The CDR3 nucleotides read TGTGCCAGCAGGGGGGGACAGGAACATCCCTACGAGCAGTACTTC. It encodes CASRGGQEHPYEQYF.

This clonotype occurred many times. The chain joins TRBV3-1 to TRBJ2-5; D is undetermined. Germline V lookup: CDR1 LGHDT, CDR2 YNNKEL (reference sequence). Trimming shortened V by 2 bases and J by 4 bases, and 5 bases separated the two germline ends. The CDR3 is made up of 12 amino acids. CDR3 region: CASSQIPETQYF. The DNA of the CDR3 is TGTGCCAGCAGCCAAATCCCAGAGACCCAGTACTTC.

This chain joins TRBV7-9 and TRBJ2-3, with 7 bases matching TRBD2. The CDR3 is 19 residues long. With 1 base clipped from V and 1 base from J, the junction kept 14 bases outside the gene matches. Germline CDR1 is SEHNR and CDR2 is FQNEAQ (reference sequence). DNA of the CDR3: TGTGCCAGCAGCTTAGTGGGGGGGGGACTGACTTCTCGCACAGATACGCAGTATTTT. This codes for CASSLVGGGLTSRTDTQYF.

This clonotype was seen at least ten times. V gene TRBV12-3 or TRBV12-4 combines with J gene TRBJ1-1, with a possible D match to TRBD1 (5 bases). The CDR3 totals 13 residues. Trimming cost V 7 bases and J 0 bases, with 9 bases left between them. Here the CDR3 reads CASNGQMNTEAFF. The CDR3 DNA follows: TGTGCCAGCAACGGACAAATGAACACTGAAGCTTTCTTT.

The chain recombines TRBV12-3 or TRBV12-4 with TRBJ1-5; 11 positions match TRBD1. The CDR3 has 14 residues. V gave up 5 bases and J gave up 7 bases; unmatched junction bases: 4. CDR3 in DNA: TGTGCCAGCAGTAAATGGACAGGGGGCCAGCCCCAGCATTTT. Protein product: CASSKWTGGQPQHF.

This chain links TRBV29-1 with TRBJ2-1; TRBD2 aligns across 9 bases. The V gene's germline CDR1 is SQVTM and CDR2 ANQGSEA. V dropped 8 bases and J dropped 2; count of bases not matched to a gene: 7. The CDR3 has 14 residues. For the CDR3, the DNA is TGCAGCATAAAGGCTAGCGGGGCCTACAATGAGCAGTTCTTC. Protein sequence: CSIKASGAYNEQFF.

The chain is built from TRBV19 and TRBJ1-5; the D gene is possibly TRBD1 (5 bases). Trimming removed 4 bases at V and 3 bases at J, with 10 bases between. The CDR3 spans 14 residues. Per germline, CDR1 LNHDA and CDR2 SQIVND (reference sequence). The CDR3 spells CASSRGVTNQPQHF. Here the CDR3 DNA reads TGTGCCAGTAGTAGGGGGGTTACCAATCAGCCCCAGCATTTT. Complete variable domain (other parts from reference TRBV19 and TRBJ1-5): DGGITQSPKYLFRKEGQNVTLSCEQNLNHDAMYWYRQDPGQGLRLIYYSQIVNDFQKGDIAEGYSVSREKKESFPLTVTSAQKNPTAFYLCASSRGVTNQPQHFGDGTRLSIL.

The V gene is TRBV5-6, the J gene TRBJ2-3; a possible D gene is TRBD2 (5 bases). This CDR3 region has 16 residues. Germline CDR1 and CDR2: SGHDT and YYEEEE. Trimming shortened V by 0 bases and J by 1 base, and 12 bases separated the two germline ends. The CDR3 region has the DNA TGTGCCAGCAGCTTGGGGTCCTGGGGAGGCACAGATACGCAGTATTTT. Translation gives CASSLGSWGGTDTQYF.

This clonotype was counted at least ten times. The chain recombines TRBV2 with TRBJ1-2; D is ambiguous. Germline CDR1 SNHLY, CDR2 FYNNEI. The ends were cut back, 4 bases at V and 0 bases at J, with 9 bases in the middle. The CDR3 is made up of 14 amino acids. CDR3 sequence: CASSVWGANYGYTF. The DNA of the CDR3 is TGTGCCAGCAGTGTTTGGGGAGCTAACTATGGCTACACCTTC. The full variable domain, in which reference TRBV2 and TRBJ1-2 provide the parts outside the CDR3, is EPEVTQTPSHQVTQMGQEVILRCVPISNHLYFYWYRQILGQKVEFLVSFYNNEISEKSEIFDDQFSVERPDGSNFTLKIRSTKLEDSAMYFCASSVWGANYGYTFGSGTRLTVV.

Here the CDR3 reads CASSEVGLAGYEQYF. As DNA, the CDR3 is TGTGCCAGCAGTGAAGTTGGACTAGCGGGATACGAGCAGTACTTC. This sequence joins TRBV2 and TRBJ2-7, with 12 bases fitting TRBD2. CDR1 SNHLY and CDR2 FYNNEI come from the germline V gene. The CDR3 has 15 amino acids. The junction had 2 bases not matched to a gene; V was cut back by 1 base and J by 4 bases.

In its sample, this clonotype was seen many times. This CDR3 reads CASSGGDRDLDNEQFF. CDR3 DNA sequence: TGCGCCAGCAGTGGGGGGGACAGGGATCTTGACAATGAGCAGTTCTTC. This chain links TRBV10-1 with TRBJ2-1; the match to TRBD1 covers 9 bases. This CDR3 is built from 16 residues. Trimming took 4 bases from V and 5 from J; bases not matched to a gene: 9. The V gene's germline CDR1 is WNHNN and CDR2 SYGVQD (reference sequence).

In this sample, this clonotype turned up a few times. The genes are TRBV27 and TRBJ2-1; TRBD1 agrees at 9 bases. The CDR3 is 16 amino acids. Germline CDR1 reads MNHEY; CDR2 reads SMNVEV (reference sequence). J was trimmed by 4 bases and V by 3 bases; bases with no gene match: 7. CDR3 bases: TGTGCCAGCAGTTTCAACCGGGACAGGGCATACAATGAGCAGTTCTTC. This encodes CASSFNRDRAYNEQFF.